This T cell receptor beta chain appears in the sequencing data of a study of a mutant IDH1 vaccine in newly diagnosed glioma. Study-wide context: Treated patients comprised approximately 60% males and 37.5% females, mean age roughly 43 years. Therapy received beforehand was radiotherapy, temozolomide, or both, with most patients given both.

Indicated time point: baseline, week 1 (first vaccination visit). Treatment noted: pre-vaccination baseline after standard-of-care therapy. New WHO grade 3 or 4 astrocytomas that were IDH1-mutant and ATRX-lost occurred in the donors. Sequenced by immunoSEQ multiplex PCR; TCRdb stores in-frame clones only, minus some. The table shows around 92,000 clones, with about 80% occurring only once. Germline V gene data show CDR1 as SQVTM and CDR2 as ANQGSEA. This CDR3 is 15 amino acids long. After removal of 3 bases from V and 5 bases from J, the junction contained 9 bases not matched to a gene. The rearrangement joins TRBV29-1 to TRBJ2-5, with 10 bases identical to TRBD1. The TCR was taken from a woman aged 45-65 years with glioma. The source material was PBMCs, sampled from a glioma patient treated with radiotherapy, temozolomide or both. CDR3: CSVDEGQGVLETQYF. The CDR3 DNA reads as TGCAGCGTTGACGAAGGACAGGGGGTTTTGGAGACCCAGTACTTC.